One TCR beta chain is described in this entry. Its antigen remains unknown. The sequenced template was cDNA made from the entire isolated RNA. The table came from immunoSEQ multiplex PCR; TCRdb's copy has only in-frame clones and leaves some out. The sample lists about 400,000 clones; over 9.5% were seen once. Averaging roughly 120 mL, one heparinised blood draw was given by each donor. Central memory, naive, regulatory and stem cell-like memory CD4+ cells were sorted by CD45RO/CCR7/CD25/CD127/CD95/CD27. The data originate from a study of beta chain features in type 1 diabetes. Study-wide findings and caveats: The study found moderately but significantly shorter TCRB CDR3s in all four CD4+ subsets of Type 1 diabetes patients. Comparison showed that naive, central memory and Treg TCRB repertoires appeared more similar among patients than among healthy donors.

Germline loops: CDR1 MDHEN, CDR2 SYDVKM. Trimming removed 5 bases from V and 0 bases from J, with 11 bases in between. CDR3 length: 15 amino acids. The chain is built from TRBV28 and TRBJ1-5; no reliable D call. The sample consisted of naive CD4+ T cells from blood. The origin of this receptor is a young woman with type 1 diabetes. The CDR3 sequence is CASSQAKNSNQPQHF. CDR3 nucleotide sequence: TGTGCCAGCAGTCAAGCCAAGAATAGCAATCAGCCCCAGCATTTT. The variable domain in full, completed from reference TRBV28 and TRBJ1-5, reads DVKVTQSSRYLVKRTGEKVFLECVQDMDHENMFWYRQDPGLGLRLIYFSYDVKMKEKGDIPEGYSVSREKKERFSLILESASTNQTSMYLCASSQAKNSNQPQHFGDGTRLSIL.